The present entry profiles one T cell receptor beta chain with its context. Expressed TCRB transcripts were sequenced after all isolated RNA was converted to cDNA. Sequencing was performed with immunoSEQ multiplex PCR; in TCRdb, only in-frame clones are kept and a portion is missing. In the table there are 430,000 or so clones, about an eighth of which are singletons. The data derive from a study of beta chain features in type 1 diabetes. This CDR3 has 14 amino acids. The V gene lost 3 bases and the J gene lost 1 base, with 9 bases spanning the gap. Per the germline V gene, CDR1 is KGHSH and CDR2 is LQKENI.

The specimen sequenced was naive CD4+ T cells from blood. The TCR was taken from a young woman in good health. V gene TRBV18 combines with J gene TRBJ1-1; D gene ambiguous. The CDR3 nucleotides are TGTGCCAGCTCACCCCTCGGAGAGAACACTGAAGCTTTCTTT. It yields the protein CASSPLGENTEAFF. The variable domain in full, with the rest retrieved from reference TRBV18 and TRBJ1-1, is NAGVMQNPRHLVRRRGQEARLRCSPMKGHSHVYWYRQLPEEGLKFMVYLQKENIIDESGMPKERFSAEFPKEGPSILRIQQVVRGDSAAYFCASSPLGENTEAFFGQGTRLTVV.